The 5 T cell receptor beta chains below come from one sample, sequenced in a study of CD8+ T cells in alopecia areata. Regarding treatment: oral pan-JAK inhibitor, 5-10 mg twice daily. It was cDNA, reverse transcribed from extracted RNA, that served as the sequencing template. The table came from immunoSEQ multiplex PCR; TCRdb's copy has only in-frame clones and leaves some out. The sample shows about 90,000 clones, 44% of them seen only once. This specimen was CD8+ T cells sorted from blood, taken at week 24, from a patient treated with tofacitinib. Receptors originate from a human donor with alopecia areata.

This rearrangement joins TRBV28 to TRBJ2-5, with 7 bases identical to TRBD2. CDR1 is MDHEN, CDR2 SYDVKM, per germline. The V gene end was trimmed by 5 bases and the J gene end by 5 bases; junction bases not matched to a gene: 11. The length of the CDR3 is 15 residues. CDR3 in amino acids: CASSGSGLFRETQYF. CDR3 in DNA: TGTGCCAGCAGTGGTAGCGGGTTGTTCCGGGAGACCCAGTACTTC.

This chain joins TRBV2 and TRBJ2-5; 8 nucleotides align to TRBD1. Looked up from germline, CDR1 is SNHLY and CDR2 is FYNNEI. This CDR3 has 13 residues. Trimming cost V 5 bases and J 3 bases; bases outside gene matches: 2. The CDR3 sequence is CASSRTGKETQYF. The CDR3 DNA reads TGTGCCAGCAGTCGGACAGGGAAAGAGACCCAGTACTTC. Full variable domain (remainder filled in from reference TRBV2 and TRBJ2-5): EPEVTQTPSHQVTQMGQEVILRCVPISNHLYFYWYRQILGQKVEFLVSFYNNEISEKSEIFDDQFSVERPDGSNFTLKIRSTKLEDSAMYFCASSRTGKETQYFGPGTRLLVL.

This clone was seen once. J is TRBJ2-7 and V is TRBV4-1, with D unresolved. The CDR3 runs 13 residues. Germline values: CDR1 MGHRA, CDR2 YSYEKL. Trimming stripped 6 bases from V and 1 base from J, with 10 bases between. The CDR3 is CASRSVGSYEQYF. As DNA, the CDR3 is TGCGCCAGCAGAAGCGTGGGGTCCTACGAGCAGTACTTC.

This clone showed up just a few times. V usage is TRBV29-1 and J usage is TRBJ2-7; TRBD1 might be the D (5 bases). The V gene's germline CDR1 is SQVTM and CDR2 ANQGSEA. V lost 6 bases and J lost 1, with 10 bases in between. The CDR3 consists of 12 residues. Here the CDR3 DNA reads TGCAGCGTGGTATCAGGGTCCTACGAGCAGTACTTC. Translating it yields CSVVSGSYEQYF.

V and J are TRBV5-6 and TRBJ2-5; 11 bases match TRBD2. This CDR3 region has 15 residues. Germline V lookup: CDR1 SGHDT, CDR2 YYEEEE. The V gene end was trimmed by 0 bases and the J gene end by 2 bases; junction bases not matched to a gene: 0. This CDR3 reads CASSLGLAGQETQYF. The CDR3 region has the DNA TGTGCCAGCAGCTTGGGACTAGCGGGACAAGAGACCCAGTACTTC. The full variable domain, its missing parts supplied by reference TRBV5-6 and TRBJ2-5, is DAGVTQSPTHLIKTRGQQVTLRCSPKSGHDTVSWYQQALGQGPQFIFQYYEEEERQRGNFPDRFSGHQFPNYSSELNVNALLLGDSALYLCASSLGLAGQETQYFGPGTRLLVL.